This TCR beta chain was sequenced in a study of blood T cell repertoires in COVID-19. Study overall: There were acute and convalescent COVID-19 samples, and they came from the United States, Italy and Spain. From T cells, B-cell-depleted T cells, or PBMCs came the material, which was cDNA or gDNA.

The CDR3 length is 14 residues. V was shortened by 0 bases and J by 4 bases, with 10 bases between the two germline ends. Germline loops: CDR1 SGHDT, CDR2 YYEEEE. Source study methods: Reference gene primer amplification yielded estimated nucleated cell counts. Profiling relied on immunoSEQ multiplex PCR, and the TCRdb table lists in-frame clones only, not all of them. That table is the source of V, J and clone size, and D and trimming were worked out from the DNA. The sample includes 80,000 to 95,000 clones, about nine tenths seen only once; the top ten take around 2.9%. V and J are TRBV5-6 and TRBJ1-2; TRBD1 might be the D (5 bases). The sequencing sample was made of peripheral blood. The TCR sequence derives from a woman in her fifties or sixties with active or convalescent COVID-19. CDR3 coding DNA: TGTGCCAGCAGCTTGGGACAGTTTTTCTATGGCTACACCTTC. Encoded protein: CASSLGQFFYGYTF.